The 32 T cell receptor beta chains listed next were all sequenced from one sample in a study of molecular identifiers for immune sequencing clone quantification. Via MiXCR, TCRdb re-called the PCR reads, giving one row per CDR3 protein. The sample lists about 640,000 distinct CDR3 sequences; 15% to 20% were seen once. The material sequenced was naive CD8+ T cells from blood, with Jurkat cell RNA spiked in. Subset meaning: FACS-sorted CD8+CD4-CCR7+CD45RA+ naive T cells. The receptors shown here come from a human donor in good health. Some libraries in this study had Jurkat cell RNA spiked in.

The chain carries TRBV19 and TRBJ2-6; D uncertain. Trimming cost V 2 bases and J 0 bases, with 8 bases left between them. Germline assignment: CDR1 LNHDA and CDR2 SQIVND (reference sequence). The CDR3 is 16 residues long. The CDR3 sequence is CASSIQKYSGANVLTF. CDR3 in DNA: TGTGCCAGTAGTATACAGAAATACTCTGGGGCCAACGTCCTGACTTTC.

This clonotype was seen many times. V gene TRBV6-6 combines with J gene TRBJ1-3; D is unresolved. The CDR3 covers 14 residues. Looked up from germline, CDR1 is MNHNY and CDR2 is SVGAGI (reference sequence). V lost 2 bases to trimming and J lost 2 bases, with 7 bases between them. The CDR3 protein is CASSYEKAGNTIYF. In DNA, the CDR3 is TGTGCCAGCAGTTACGAAAAGGCTGGAAACACCATATATTTT.

The chain is built from TRBV24-1 and TRBJ1-5; D perhaps matches TRBD1 (5 bases). Germline V gene data show CDR1 as KGHDR and CDR2 as SFDVKD. The CDR3 loop spans 13 amino acids. V shed 5 bases and J shed 7 bases, with 11 bases lying between them. The CDR3, as DNA: TGTGCCACCAGTGGGGGACTCGGGCAGCCCCAGCATTTT. Its protein is CATSGGLGQPQHF.

In its sample, this clonotype was seen a few times. This chain uses TRBV6-2 or TRBV6-3 with TRBJ2-7; the match to TRBD2 covers 8 bases. The CDR3 sequence is 15 residues long. The germline gives CDR1 MNHEY, CDR2 SVGEGT. The J segment lost 0 bases and the V segment lost 2 bases, leaving 3 bases of the junction unmatched. CDR3 loop: CASSYLREDSYEQYF. The CDR3 DNA reads as TGTGCCAGCAGTTACCTGCGGGAGGACTCCTACGAGCAGTACTTC.

This clonotype was seen at least ten times. The chain uses TRBV28 and TRBJ2-7; D unresolved. V was cut by 3 bases and J by 2 bases, with 8 bases left in between. This CDR3 is built from 13 residues. Germline V CDR1 and CDR2: MDHEN, SYDVKM. This chain's CDR3 is CASSLGFAYEQYF. Here the CDR3 DNA reads TGTGCCAGCAGTTTGGGGTTTGCCTACGAGCAGTACTTC.

This clonotype was counted ten times or more. The J gene is TRBJ1-1, the V gene TRBV19, with 9 nucleotides matching TRBD1. CDR3 size: 15 residues. The junction had 6 bases not matched to a gene; V was cut back by 2 bases and J by 5 bases. CDR1 is LNHDA, CDR2 SQIVND, per germline (reference sequence). The CDR3 coding sequence is TGTGCCAGTAGTATATCAGGACAGGGGAGGACTGAAGCTTTCTTT. Translation: CASSISGQGRTEAFF.

About this clonotype itself: A much larger clone sits a single nucleotide away, making a read error possible. This sequence joins TRBV4-3 and TRBJ2-7; the match to TRBD2 covers 14 bases. The CDR3 totals 15 residues. Trimming removed 4 bases from V and 6 bases from J; junction bases left unmatched: 5. Germline-derived CDR1 and CDR2 are LGHNA and YSLEER. The CDR3 region has the DNA TGCGCCAGCAGCCTGGGACTAGCGGGAGTCTTCGAGCAGTACTTC. This gives the protein CASSLGLAGVFEQYF.

To note about this clonotype: With a much larger clone just one base away, this may be a read error. CDR3 sequence reads: CAWKPLASDGNTTYF. The CDR3 DNA reads as TGTGCCTGGAAACCCCTGGCGTCGGACGGAAACACCACATATTTT. This sequence joins TRBV30 and TRBJ1-3; D remains ambiguous. The CDR3 consists of 15 residues. Looked up from germline, CDR1 is GTSNPN and CDR2 is SVGIG (reference sequence).

This clonotype was counted a few times. This chain uses TRBV4-1 with TRBJ2-7, with 10 bases aligning to TRBD2. There are 15 residues in the CDR3. V was clipped by 2 bases and J by 2 bases; unmatched bases: 3. Germline CDR1 MGHRA, CDR2 YSYEKL. In nucleotides, the CDR3 is TGCGCCAGCAGCCAATCAAGCGGGAGGGCCTACGAGCAGTACTTC. Translated: CASSQSSGRAYEQYF.

This clonotype appeared many times. This rearrangement joins TRBV6-1 to TRBJ2-3, with unresolved D. Germline assignment: CDR1 MNHNS and CDR2 SASEGT. The CDR3 totals 10 residues. Trimming shortened V by 8 bases and J by 5 bases, and 5 bases separated the two germline ends. The CDR3 DNA reads as TGTGCCAGCCTATTAGATACGCAGTATTTT. This translates into CASLLDTQYF.

This clonotype turned up a few times. The V and J genes are TRBV4-1 and TRBJ1-4, with D hard to call. V gave up 6 bases and J gave up 0 bases, with 11 bases separating them. In germline, CDR1 is MGHRA, CDR2 YSYEKL. The CDR3 has 15 residues. The CDR3 is CASRLTEATNEKLFF. CDR3 nucleotide sequence: TGCGCCAGCAGACTGACGGAGGCAACTAATGAAAAACTGTTTTTT.

This sequence joins TRBV19 and TRBJ1-5; 10 positions match TRBD1. The J call may be faulty, since TRBJ2-3 better matches the DNA end. CDR1 is LNHDA, CDR2 SQIVND, per germline (reference sequence). This CDR3 has 15 amino acids. CDR3 sequence reads: CASTLGDRGNQPQYF. Here the CDR3 DNA reads TGTGCCAGTACCCTAGGGGACAGGGGCAATCAGCCCCAGTATTTT.

This clonotype was recorded many times. The genes are TRBV4-3 and TRBJ1-2, with 9 nucleotides matching TRBD1. J lost 4 bases, V lost 0 bases, and 9 bases had no gene match. CDR3 length: 17 amino acids. CDR1 and CDR2 (germline): LGHNA, YSLEER. The chain's CDR3 is CASSQDYPQGAAYGYTF. The CDR3 DNA sequence: TGCGCCAGCAGCCAAGACTACCCACAGGGGGCGGCCTATGGCTACACCTTC.

Turning to this clonotype: Possible read error: a much larger clone is one base away. This chain uses TRBV20-1 with TRBJ1-1; 12 bases line up with TRBD1. This CDR3 comprises 18 residues. The germline V gene has CDR1 DFQATT and CDR2 SNEGSKA (reference sequence). The CDR3 sequence: CSARDLGTGGAGGTDAFF. The CDR3 DNA sequence: TGCAGTGCTAGAGATTTGGGGACAGGGGGCGCCGGTGGCACTGATGCTTTCTTT.

This clonotype was counted at least ten times. The chain uses TRBV29-1 and TRBJ1-2, with D tentatively TRBD1 (5 bases). Germline V lookup: CDR1 SQVTM, CDR2 ANQGSEA. There are 12 residues in the CDR3. Trimming removed 5 bases at V and 2 bases at J, with 9 bases between. Written as DNA, the CDR3 is TGCAGCGTTCAATACAGGAACTATGGCTACACCTTC. It is translated as CSVQYRNYGYTF.

About this clonotype: A much bigger clone sits one base away, suggesting this may be a read error. V gene TRBV12-3 or TRBV12-4 combines with J gene TRBJ2-7, with TRBD2 as a possible D gene (5 bases). The CDR3 extends over 14 amino acids. Between the trimmed V and J ends, which lost 6 bases and 5 bases, there was a span of 17 bases. The CDR3 region is CASSPAGRYHEQYF. As DNA, the CDR3 is TGTGCCAGCAGCCCGGCGGGCAGGTACCACGAGCAGTACTTC.

This clonotype was counted many times. This chain links TRBV5-1 with TRBJ1-1; no reliable D call. Germline V gene data show CDR1 as SGHRS and CDR2 as YFSETQ. CDR3 length: 13 amino acids. The germline V and J ends were trimmed by 0 bases and 2 bases, with 5 bases remaining between them. Here the CDR3 reads CASSLGTNTEAFF. The CDR3 coding sequence is TGCGCCAGCAGCTTGGGTACAAACACTGAAGCTTTCTTT. Combining the CDR3 with reference TRBV5-1 and TRBJ1-1 gives the whole variable domain KAGVTQTPRYLIKTRGQQVTLSCSPISGHRSVSWYQQTPGQGLQFLFEYFSETQRNKGNFPGRFSGRQFSNSRSEMNVSTLELGDSALYLCASSLGTNTEAFFGQGTRLTVV.

This clonotype was seen repeatedly, ten times or more. The genes are TRBV25-1 and TRBJ2-7; 7 bases are shared with TRBD1. CDR3 size: 12 residues. J lost 6 bases, V lost 8 bases, and 7 bases had no gene match. The germline V gene encodes CDR1 MGHDK and CDR2 SYGVNS. CDR3 nucleotide sequence: TGTGCCAGCGCGACAGGGTGGCGCGAGCAGTACTTC. As protein: CASATGWREQYF.

This clonotype was seen at least ten times. The chain combines TRBV28 with TRBJ2-2; D may be TRBD1 (5 bases). Germline V gene data show CDR1 as MDHEN and CDR2 as SYDVKM. This CDR3 has 15 residues. V was trimmed by 6 bases and J by 5 bases, leaving 16 bases between them. The CDR3 is CASSLRGMRTGELFF. DNA of the CDR3: TGTGCCAGCAGCCTAAGGGGAATGAGAACCGGGGAGCTGTTTTTT.

The J gene is TRBJ2-1, the V gene TRBV7-2; perhaps TRBD2 as D (7 bases). CDR3 length: 15 amino acids. Germline-derived CDR1 and CDR2 are SGHTA and FQGNSA. V shed 5 bases and J shed 7 bases, with 18 bases lying between them. This chain's CDR3 is CASSETRGRVNEQFF. The CDR3 coding sequence is TGTGCCAGCAGCGAGACTAGGGGGAGGGTTAATGAGCAGTTCTTC.

This clonotype occurred many times. This chain links TRBV4-3 with TRBJ1-5; D perhaps matches TRBD1 (6 bases). V gave up 3 bases and J gave up 1 base, with 7 bases separating them. CDR1 LGHNA and CDR2 YSLEER come from the germline V gene. The CDR3 spans 14 residues. CDR3 bases: TGCGCCAGCAGCCATACAGGGAGCAATCAGCCCCAGCATTTT. Translating it yields CASSHTGSNQPQHF.

This clonotype showed up just a few times. A single base separates this from a much larger clone, so it may be a read error. The chain has TRBV5-6 and TRBJ2-7; 9 bases are a match to TRBD1. Germline CDR1 and CDR2: SGHDT and YYEEEE. CDR3 length: 17 amino acids. Trimming removed 2 bases from V and 5 bases from J; junction bases left unmatched: 14. CDR3 nucleotides: TGTGCCAGCAGCTTAATAGGCCTGGACAGGGGACTCCACGAGCAGTACTTC. This sequence encodes CASSLIGLDRGLHEQYF.

This clonotype appeared many times. One end of the junction is discordant with germline, which a read error may explain. This chain links TRBV5-1 with TRBJ1-1; no clear D gene. This CDR3 is built from 12 residues. Per the germline V gene, CDR1 is SGHRS and CDR2 is YFSETQ. CDR3 sequence (DNA): TGTGCCAGCAGCTTAGGAACCGGTGAAGCTTTCTTT. Protein sequence: CASSLGTGEAFF. Drawing the rest from reference TRBV5-1 and TRBJ1-1, the complete variable domain is KAGVTQTPRYLIKTRGQQVTLSCSPISGHRSVSWYQQTPGQGLQFLFEYFSETQRNKGNFPGRFSGRQFSNSRSEMNVSTLELGDSALYLCASSLGTGEAFFGQGTRLTVV.

Details on this clonotype: A much larger clone sits a single nucleotide away, making a read error possible. Since no conserved phenylalanine or tryptophan closes the CDR3, a read error is the likely cause. This rearrangement joins TRBV28 to TRBJ1-1; D gene unclear. This CDR3 is built from 12 residues. Germline CDR1 is MDHEN and CDR2 is SYDVKM. V lost 5 bases, J lost 6 bases, and 10 bases lay in between. The CDR3 sequence is CASSLPSAEAFS. CDR3 DNA sequence: TGTGCCAGCAGTCTACCCAGTGCTGAAGCTTTCTCT.

On this clonotype: The junction departs from the called germline gene at one end, perhaps through a read error. V gene TRBV10-1 combines with J gene TRBJ2-2; the D gene is possibly TRBD2 (6 bases). The CDR3 extends over 13 amino acids. Germline V gives CDR1 WNHNN, CDR2 SYGVQD (reference sequence). The CDR3 loop is CASTAGSTGEPFF. The CDR3 nucleotides are TGCGCCAGCACGGCGGGGAGCACCGGGGAGCCGTTTTTT.

This clonotype came up a few times. This rearrangement joins TRBV30 to TRBJ2-7, with a tentative D call TRBD2 (6 bases). The germline V gene has CDR1 GTSNPN and CDR2 SVGIG (reference sequence). The germline V and J ends were trimmed by 3 bases and 7 bases, with 16 bases remaining between them. CDR3 length equals 13 residues. This CDR3 reads CAWRPPGDREQYF. CDR3 DNA: TGTGCCTGGAGGCCCCCGGGGGATAGGGAGCAGTACTTC.

Concerning this clonotype itself: A read error is possible here, since a much larger clone lies one base away. This sequence joins TRBV27 and TRBJ2-2; 8 bases are shared with TRBD1. V lost 5 bases to trimming and J lost 7 bases; unmatched junction nucleotides: 9. The CDR3 is 15 amino acids. Looked up from germline, CDR1 is MNHEY and CDR2 is SMNVEV (reference sequence). The CDR3 here is CASSPRDRSGGELFF. CDR3 DNA sequence: TGTGCCAGCAGTCCCCGGGACAGGTCGGGCGGGGAGCTGTTTTTT.

This clonotype was found many times. The J gene is TRBJ1-1, the V gene TRBV5-5; D not certain. V shed 2 bases and J shed 6 bases, with 8 bases lying between them. Looked up from germline, CDR1 is SGHKS and CDR2 is YYEKEE (reference sequence). The length of the CDR3 is 12 residues. The CDR3 DNA reads TGTGCCAGCAGCTTCAACCGCGCTGAAGCTTTCTTT. This gives the protein CASSFNRAEAFF.

This clonotype was detected once. The rearrangement uses TRBV4-1 and TRBJ1-3, with D maybe TRBD1 (6 bases). Germline-derived CDR1 and CDR2 are MGHRA and YSYEKL. The CDR3 sequence is 16 residues long. The ends were cut back, 6 bases at V and 4 bases at J, with 19 bases in the middle. CDR3 nucleotide sequence: TGCGCCAGCAGACAGGTGGGGGGCTTGTTCGGAAACACCATATATTTT. This encodes CASRQVGGLFGNTIYF.

About this clonotype itself: At one of its ends the junction is not consistent with the germline gene, which may arise from a read error. V usage is TRBV14 and J usage is TRBJ1-2, with D perhaps TRBD1 (5 bases). There are 16 residues in the CDR3. Looked up from germline, CDR1 is SGHDN and CDR2 is FVKESK. The CDR3 nucleotides read TGTGCCAGCGGCCAAGATACCAGAACGGGGGTCGATGGCTACACCTTC. Translation gives CASGQDTRTGVDGYTF.

This clonotype has a count of ten or more. The chain links TRBV5-6 to TRBJ2-7; no reliable D call. With 0 bases removed from V and 2 bases from J, the gap between germline ends came to 9 bases. The CDR3 length is 14 residues. The germline V gene encodes CDR1 SGHDT and CDR2 YYEEEE. The CDR3 bases are TGTGCCAGCAGCTTGGCTGGGATCGCCTACGAGCAGTACTTC. Amino acids: CASSLAGIAYEQYF.

This clonotype occurred a few times. The V and J genes are TRBV4-3 and TRBJ2-1; 9 bases align to TRBD2. There are 16 residues in the CDR3. Per germline, CDR1 LGHNA and CDR2 YSLEER. After removal of 0 bases from V and 6 bases from J, the junction contained 6 bases not matched to a gene. CDR3 DNA: TGCGCCAGCAGCCAAGATAGCCTAGCGGGAACCAATGAGCAGTTCTTC. Protein: CASSQDSLAGTNEQFF.